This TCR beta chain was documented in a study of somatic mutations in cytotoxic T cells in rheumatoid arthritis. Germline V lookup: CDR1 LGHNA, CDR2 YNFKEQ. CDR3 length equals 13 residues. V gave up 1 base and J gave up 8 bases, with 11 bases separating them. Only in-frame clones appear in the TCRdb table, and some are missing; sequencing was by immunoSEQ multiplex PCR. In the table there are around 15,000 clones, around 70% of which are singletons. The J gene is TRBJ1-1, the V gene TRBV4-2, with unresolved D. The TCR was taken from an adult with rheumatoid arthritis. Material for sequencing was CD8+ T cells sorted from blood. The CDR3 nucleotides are TGTGCCAGCAGCCAAGGGGCTCCCGGGGAAGCTTTCTTT. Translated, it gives CASSQGAPGEAFF.